This T cell receptor (beta chain) derives from a study of blood T cell repertoires in COVID-19. Study-level background: Collection of acute and convalescent COVID-19 samples took place in the United States, Italy and Spain. T cells, B-cell-depleted T cells, or PBMCs supplied cDNA or gDNA.

There are 17 residues in the CDR3. Germline CDR1 reads KGHDR; CDR2 reads SFDVKD. The J segment lost 2 bases and the V segment lost 3 bases, leaving 8 bases of the junction unmatched. Authors' analysis steps: Amplifying reference gene primers gave estimates of nucleated cell counts. This table comes from immunoSEQ multiplex PCR, and its TCRdb copy is limited to in-frame clones, with some not included. V, J and clone size are those of that table, while D and trimming were read from the DNA. Among about 69,000 clones listed, 90% were seen once. This sequence joins TRBV24-1 and TRBJ2-1; 8 bases are a match to TRBD2. Sequenced: peripheral blood. This receptor was identified in a man in his fifties with acute or convalescent COVID-19. CDR3 nucleotides: TGTGCCACCAGTGATGGTGGGCTAGCGGGTCCCTACAATGAGCAGTTCTTC. Protein: CATSDGGLAGPYNEQFF.